This T cell receptor (beta chain) was sequenced for a study of T cells in women clearing cervical HPV infection. Background on the study: No precancer developed; the control's incident HPV16 infection cleared within 12 months.

Trimming removed 2 bases from V and 4 bases from J; junction bases left unmatched: 9. This CDR3 is 16 amino acids long. Per the germline V gene, CDR1 is SGHRS and CDR2 is YFSETQ. The table came from immunoSEQ multiplex PCR; TCRdb's copy has only in-frame clones and leaves some out. The sample includes about 25,000 clones. In regard to this clone: The read gets to within 3 residues of the CDR3 end, and the germline J gene fills in the rest.

The chain is built from TRBV5-1 and TRBJ1-1, with 9 bases lining up with TRBD1. This clonotype was obtained from a woman between 18 and 69 years old with a cervical HPV16 infection that either progressed to CIN3+ or cleared (not recorded which). The sample taken for sequencing was blood buffy coat. The CDR3 sequence: CASSFKPGQGPTEAFF. The CDR3 DNA, read in part, is TGCGCCAGCAGCTTCAAACCGGGACAGGGCCCCACTGAA.